Below are 30 T cell receptor beta chains sequenced from a single sample in a study of response to subunit inactivated influenza vaccine. TCRdb re-called the RT-PCR reads with MiXCR, one entry per CDR3 protein. The top ten hold over 8.5% of the sample, which has 610,000 or so distinct CDR3 sequences, around 15% seen once. Sequences were derived from PBMCs from blood, sampled 11 to 12 days after vaccination. These TCRs come from a man aged 45 to 65 who received an inactivated influenza vaccine.

This chain uses TRBV28 with TRBJ2-3, with D possibly TRBD1 on 6 matching bases. The germline gives CDR1 MDHEN, CDR2 SYDVKM. V dropped 6 bases and J dropped 1 base, with 14 bases sitting between them. This CDR3 region has 15 residues. CDR3 nucleotide sequence: TGTGCCAGCAGCCGTCCGACAGGCGGCACAGATACGCAGTATTTT. The encoded protein is CASSRPTGGTDTQYF.

This clonotype was seen only a few times. The rearrangement links TRBV9 to TRBJ2-7; D may be TRBD2 (6 bases). This CDR3 is 15 amino acids long. Germline V gives CDR1 SGDLS, CDR2 YYNGEE. Trimming removed 0 bases at V and 0 bases at J, with 10 bases between. CDR3 amino acids: CASSVGGGISYEQYF. CDR3 sequence (DNA): TGTGCCAGCAGCGTAGGGGGCGGGATCTCCTACGAGCAGTACTTC.

This clonotype has a handful of counts. V and J are TRBV4-3 and TRBJ1-2; TRBD1 aligns across 7 bases. Per germline, CDR1 LGHNA and CDR2 YSLEER. This CDR3 has 16 residues. The J segment lost 0 bases and the V segment lost 5 bases, leaving 9 bases of the junction unmatched. CDR3 DNA: TGCGCCAGCAGCTTAAGCGACAGGGCATCTAACTATGGCTACACCTTC. Residues: CASSLSDRASNYGYTF.

The chain has TRBV7-2 and TRBJ1-2; D uncertain. V shed 5 bases and J shed 7 bases, with 17 bases lying between them. The CDR3 totals 14 residues. Germline assignment: CDR1 SGHTA and CDR2 FQGNSA. CDR3: CASSPELARIGYTF. Written as DNA, the CDR3 is TGTGCCAGCAGCCCCGAACTGGCGCGAATTGGCTACACCTTC.

The rearrangement uses TRBV7-3 and TRBJ2-1; TRBD1 might be the D (6 bases). Germline V gene lookup returns CDR1 SGHTA and CDR2 FQGTGA. The CDR3 has 13 residues. The germline V and J ends were trimmed by 5 bases and 7 bases, with 12 bases remaining between them. The CDR3 DNA reads TGTGCCAGCAGCCAGATTACAGGGAATGAGCAGTTCTTC. This translates into CASSQITGNEQFF.

This clonotype was counted at least ten times. V usage is TRBV29-1 and J usage is TRBJ2-3, with TRBD2 as a possible D gene (6 bases). This CDR3 is built from 14 residues. V was pared by 3 bases and J by 2 bases, with 12 bases between. From germline, CDR1 is SQVTM and CDR2 ANQGSEA. CDR3 sequence reads: CSVDRETNTDTQYF. CDR3 sequence (DNA): TGCAGCGTTGATCGGGAGACAAACACAGATACGCAGTATTTT.

This chain links TRBV6-1 with TRBJ2-7, with TRBD1 as a possible D gene (6 bases). The germline V gene has CDR1 MNHNS and CDR2 SASEGT. The CDR3 spans 14 residues. Trimming left V 4 bases short and J 0 bases short, with 10 bases between. The CDR3 DNA reads as TGTGCCAGCAGTGCCAGGGGCCCCTCCTACGAGCAGTACTTC. Protein product: CASSARGPSYEQYF.

V and J are TRBV12-3 or TRBV12-4 and TRBJ1-2; unclear D gene. There are 15 residues in the CDR3. Trimming removed 1 base from V and 4 bases from J, with 13 bases in between. The CDR3 is CASSLGQTLLYGYTF. CDR3 bases: TGTGCCAGCAGTTTAGGGCAGACCCTTCTCTATGGCTACACCTTC.

The CDR3 region has the DNA TGTGCCAGCAGCTTGGTCCTGACTAGACTCCAAGAGACCCAGTACTTC. Translated, it gives CASSLVLTRLQETQYF. The chain joins TRBV5-8 to TRBJ2-5; the D gene is possibly TRBD2 (6 bases). Germline V lookup: CDR1 SGHTS, CDR2 YDEGEE. V was cut by 0 bases and J by 1 base, with 13 bases left in between. The CDR3 consists of 16 residues.

The count of this clonotype is one. The chain carries TRBV5-8 and TRBJ2-2; no firm D call. The CDR3 extends over 17 amino acids. Trimming left V 0 bases short and J 0 bases short, with 12 bases between. Germline V gives CDR1 SGHTS, CDR2 YDEGEE. The CDR3 protein is CASSLVGRWSNTGELFF. In DNA form, the CDR3 reads TGTGCCAGCAGCTTGGTAGGCCGGTGGTCGAACACCGGGGAGCTGTTTTTT.

In this sample, this clonotype turned up a few times. The chain couples TRBV7-2 to TRBJ2-2, with 9 bases matching TRBD1. The CDR3 spans 16 residues. J gave up 7 bases and V 3 bases, and 9 bases lay outside the gene matches. From germline, CDR1 is SGHTA and CDR2 FQGNSA. The CDR3 region is CASSFIGQGSFGELFF. The DNA of the CDR3 is TGTGCCAGCAGCTTTATCGGACAGGGGAGTTTCGGGGAGCTGTTTTTT. Full variable domain (remainder filled in from reference TRBV7-2 and TRBJ2-2): GAGVSQSPSNKVTEKGKDVELRCDPISGHTALYWYRQSLGQGLEFLIYFQGNSAPDKSGLPSDRFSAERTGGSVSTLTIQRTQQEDSAVYLCASSFIGQGSFGELFFGEGSRLTVL.

The V gene is TRBV6-1, the J gene TRBJ2-5; 9 nucleotides line up with TRBD2. Germline V lookup: CDR1 MNHNS, CDR2 SASEGT. The CDR3 totals 16 residues. V shed 6 bases, J shed 1 base, and the junction held 9 bases outside the gene matches. CDR3 region: CASRGTLAGSQETQYF. In nucleotides, the CDR3 is TGTGCCAGCAGGGGTACACTAGCGGGCTCCCAAGAGACCCAGTACTTC.

This clonotype showed up just a few times. This chain links TRBV12-3 or TRBV12-4 with TRBJ2-1, with 8 bases matching TRBD2. V dropped 6 bases and J dropped 3; count of bases not matched to a gene: 7. CDR3 length: 15 amino acids. The CDR3 here is CASSKAGEGYNEQFF. CDR3 sequence (DNA): TGTGCCAGCAGCAAAGCGGGAGAGGGCTACAATGAGCAGTTCTTC.

This clonotype was counted a few times. The genes are TRBV15 and TRBJ2-5; 13 bases are a match to TRBD2. The trim removed 1 base at V and 2 bases at J, leaving 16 bases unmatched. The CDR3 is 21 residues long. CDR1 and CDR2 (germline): LNHNV, YYDKDF (reference sequence). CDR3 region: CATSRGGQFGLAGETQETQYF. The CDR3 region has the DNA TGTGCCACCAGCAGAGGGGGACAGTTCGGACTAGCGGGAGAAACTCAAGAGACCCAGTACTTC.

This clonotype was observed many times. The chain joins TRBV28 to TRBJ2-1; 10 bases are a match to TRBD2. Germline trimming cut 5 bases from V and 0 bases from J; bases unmatched to any gene: 4. This CDR3 spans 16 amino acids. In germline, CDR1 is MDHEN, CDR2 SYDVKM. The CDR3 region is CASSPIAGGSYNEQFF. For the CDR3, the DNA is TGTGCCAGCAGTCCGATAGCGGGAGGCTCCTACAATGAGCAGTTCTTC.

V is TRBV7-3 and J is TRBJ2-1; TRBD2 matches 15 bases. The V segment lost 3 bases and the J segment 6 bases; nucleotides outside the gene matches: 3. The CDR3 covers 16 residues. Germline V gives CDR1 SGHTA, CDR2 FQGTGA. The CDR3 nucleotides are TGTGCCAGCAGCTTCGGGACTAGCGGGAGGAGCAATGAGCAGTTCTTC. This translates into CASSFGTSGRSNEQFF.

This clonotype was recorded a few times. This chain links TRBV12-3 or TRBV12-4 with TRBJ1-5; D uncertain. Trimming removed 0 bases from V and 0 bases from J, with 6 bases in between. The CDR3 has 15 amino acids. In nucleotides, the CDR3 is TGTGCCAGCAGTTTAGCTCCAATTAGCAATCAGCCCCAGCATTTT. Protein sequence: CASSLAPISNQPQHF.

This clonotype was detected only a few times. The gene calls are TRBV9 and TRBJ2-1; TRBD1 matches 8 bases. Germline CDR1 is SGDLS and CDR2 is YYNGEE. The V gene end was trimmed by 3 bases and the J gene end by 4 bases; junction bases not matched to a gene: 3. CDR3 length equals 14 residues. CDR3 sequence reads: CASSGTGRYNEQFF. Written as DNA, the CDR3 is TGTGCCAGCAGCGGGACAGGGCGGTACAATGAGCAGTTCTTC. The entire variable domain, with the rest obtained from reference TRBV9 and TRBJ2-1, is as follows: DSGVTQTPKHLITATGQRVTLRCSPRSGDLSVYWYQQSLDQGLQFLIQYYNGEERAKGNILERFSAQQFPDLHSELNLSSLELGDSALYFCASSGTGRYNEQFFGPGTRLTVL.

This clonotype was recorded many times. The rearrangement links TRBV7-2 to TRBJ1-6, with D tentatively TRBD1 (5 bases). This CDR3 contains 14 residues. V lost 0 bases to trimming and J lost 17 bases, with 17 bases between them. Germline assignment: CDR1 SGHTA and CDR2 FQGNSA. CDR3 residues: CASSLATSRGPIHF. The CDR3 DNA sequence: TGTGCCAGCAGCTTAGCTACCAGTCGGGGCCCCATCCACTTT.

J is TRBJ2-7 and V is TRBV20-1; 8 positions agree with TRBD2. The CDR3 totals 14 residues. With V trimmed by 5 bases and J by 6 bases, 12 bases remained unmatched. Germline V gene data show CDR1 as DFQATT and CDR2 as SNEGSKA (reference sequence). CDR3: CSASPPGLVSEQYF. CDR3 coding DNA: TGCAGTGCTTCACCCCCGGGACTAGTCTCCGAGCAGTACTTC.

This clonotype was detected many times. This chain connects TRBV20-1 to TRBJ2-5; no reliable D call. The germline CDR1 and CDR2 sequences are DFQATT and SNEGSKA (reference sequence). This CDR3 comprises 12 residues. V lost 2 bases, J lost 0 bases, and 4 bases lay in between. The CDR3 DNA sequence: TGCAGTGCTAGATGGGACCAAGAGACCCAGTACTTC. Translation: CSARWDQETQYF.

This clonotype was picked up a small number of times. The chain has TRBV2 and TRBJ2-5, with 8 nucleotides matching TRBD1. V trimming: 6 bases; J trimming: 2 bases; junction bases outside the gene matches: 5. The CDR3 has 14 amino acids. Germline V gene data show CDR1 as SNHLY and CDR2 as FYNNEI. CDR3 nucleotide sequence: TGTGCCAGCAGGAGACAGGGGTGGCAAGAGACCCAGTACTTC. Translated, it gives CASRRQGWQETQYF.

The chain is built from TRBV6-1 and TRBJ2-7, with 11 bases that match TRBD1. V trimming: 6 bases; J trimming: 5 bases; junction bases outside the gene matches: 3. CDR3 length: 13 residues. CDR1 and CDR2 (germline): MNHNS, SASEGT. The CDR3, as DNA: TGTGCCAGCAGCCAGGGACAGGGGGACGAGCAGTACTTC. Its protein product is CASSQGQGDEQYF.

The chain carries TRBV29-1 and TRBJ2-1, with D perhaps matching TRBD2 (6 bases). V was cut by 7 bases and J by 7 bases, with 11 bases left in between. The CDR3 consists of 11 residues. The germline gives CDR1 SQVTM, CDR2 ANQGSEA. As DNA, the CDR3 is TGCAGCGCGGGGGTTCGAAATGAGCAGTTCTTC. Residues: CSAGVRNEQFF.

This clonotype was picked up a small number of times. The chain joins TRBV7-2 to TRBJ2-5, with TRBD2 matching over 8 bases. The germline V gene encodes CDR1 SGHTA and CDR2 FQGNSA. This CDR3 is built from 15 residues. The V segment lost 4 bases and the J segment 3 bases; nucleotides outside the gene matches: 7. CDR3 loop: CASSSGLVEKETQYF. The CDR3 coding sequence is TGTGCCAGCAGCTCGGGACTAGTTGAGAAAGAGACCCAGTACTTC.

In its sample, this clonotype was seen many times. CDR3 bases: TGCGCCAGCAGCCAAGATGGTTCGGGACACATGAACACTGAAGCTTTCTTT. Its protein is CASSQDGSGHMNTEAFF. The V call is TRBV4-1, the J call TRBJ1-1; D may be TRBD1 (6 bases). V was cut by 0 bases and J by 0 bases, with 14 bases left in between. CDR3 length equals 17 residues. Germline values: CDR1 MGHRA, CDR2 YSYEKL.

This chain joins TRBV4-1 and TRBJ2-1, with D possibly matching TRBD1 (6 bases). From germline, CDR1 is MGHRA and CDR2 YSYEKL. The V end was cut by 3 bases, the J end by 8 bases, with 29 bases between. The CDR3 consists of 19 residues. The CDR3 protein is CASSHQMTGKGSEIDEQFF. The CDR3 nucleotides are TGCGCCAGCAGCCACCAAATGACAGGTAAAGGCTCAGAAATCGATGAGCAGTTCTTC.

This clonotype was detected a few times. The chain couples TRBV5-1 to TRBJ2-2, with 8 bases fitting TRBD1. This CDR3 comprises 16 residues. The V gene end was trimmed by 4 bases and the J gene end by 3 bases; junction bases not matched to a gene: 8. In germline, CDR1 is SGHRS, CDR2 YFSETQ. CDR3 coding DNA: TGCGCCAGCAGCGTGACAGGGGAAAAGGACACCGGGGAGCTGTTTTTT. Its translation is CASSVTGEKDTGELFF.

The V call is TRBV7-9, the J call TRBJ2-1, with a tentative D call TRBD2 (5 bases). Trimming pared 2 bases from V and 2 bases from J, leaving 13 bases between. Germline V CDR1 and CDR2: SEHNR, FQNEAQ (reference sequence). The CDR3 sequence is 16 residues long. The CDR3 nucleotides read TGTGCCAGCAGCTTATCGGTTAGCGATACCTACAATGAGCAGTTCTTC. This translates into CASSLSVSDTYNEQFF.

This clonotype was detected once. The V gene is TRBV10-3, the J gene TRBJ2-7; 11 bases fit TRBD2. CDR1 and CDR2 (germline): ENHRY, SYGVKD. CDR3 length equals 13 residues. The J segment lost 3 bases and the V segment lost 7 bases, leaving 2 bases of the junction unmatched. The CDR3 DNA reads as TGTGCCATCACCGGGACTAGCGGCTACGAGCAGTACTTC. Translated: CAITGTSGYEQYF.